This T cell receptor beta chain was identified in a study of spatial heterogeneity in lung cancer. Study-level background: More beta-chain than alpha-chain sequences were consistently detected.

This clonotype was found a few times. Its antigen is currently unknown. Each molecule of TCR cDNA was tagged with one unique molecular identifier. MiXCR was run by TCRdb on the 5' RACE reads, yielding one entry per CDR3 protein. Among tens of thousands of distinct CDR3 sequences, around 5.2% were seen once, and the ten largest hold more than 25%. Overall study results and limits: Expanded tumor TCRs that were ubiquitous appeared in blood more at resection than follow-up.

The time point here: sample taken at primary tumor resection. The sequenced material consisted of unsorted whole RNA from tumor, nontumor lung or frozen PBMC. The approximately 70 donors had untreated early-stage non-small cell lung cancer. This CDR3 contains 15 residues. V was cut by 8 bases and J by 10 bases, with 21 bases left in between. The germline CDR1 and CDR2 sequences are SNHLY and FYNNEI. The origin of this receptor is a female donor with early-stage non-small cell lung cancer. The chain is built from TRBV2 and TRBJ1-6, with D possibly matching TRBD1 (5 bases). Sequences were derived from PBMCs, sampled at surgery. The CDR3 DNA reads as TGTGCCAGCCTTAACCCCAACACATGGGGGTCACCCCTCCACTTT. Amino acids: CASLNPNTWGSPLHF.